The 25 T cell receptor beta chains below come from one sample, sequenced in a study of blood T cell repertoires in COVID-19. Libraries were prepared by immunoSEQ multiplex PCR; TCRdb keeps only in-frame clonotypes and omits some of them. The sample yields some 210,000 clones, about 88% seen once. Sequencing used peripheral blood. These receptors originate from a woman between 35 and 50 years old who had recovered from COVID-19.

This clone turned up a few times. V is TRBV5-1 and J is TRBJ2-7, with TRBD1 identical over 12 bases. V lost 4 bases and J lost 5; bases outside the gene matches: 4. This CDR3 region has 14 residues. Germline V lookup: CDR1 SGHRS, CDR2 YFSETQ. CDR3 amino acids: CASSPGTGGDEQYF. The CDR3 DNA is TGCGCCAGCAGCCCGGGGACAGGGGGCGACGAGCAGTACTTC.

V and J are TRBV2 and TRBJ1-2; D uncertain. V was cut by 3 bases and J by 8 bases, with 22 bases left in between. CDR3 length equals 16 residues. Germline V gene data show CDR1 as SNHLY and CDR2 as FYNNEI. CDR3 in DNA: TGTGCCAGCAGTGAGTCAGCGGCTAAGGCGCCGCGAGGCTACACCTTC. Translation gives CASSESAAKAPRGYTF.

A note on this clone: A much larger clone differs from this one at a single base, so this may be a read error. The V call is TRBV6-4, the J call TRBJ2-1; 9 nucleotides align to TRBD2. Germline V gene data show CDR1 as MRHNA and CDR2 as SNTAGT. The CDR3 contains 15 residues. The V gene end was trimmed by 6 bases and the J gene end by 0 bases; junction bases not matched to a gene: 3. CDR3 amino acids: CASSVSGSSYNEQFF. The CDR3 DNA reads TGTGCCAGCAGCGTTAGCGGGAGCTCCTACAATGAGCAGTTCTTC.

The gene calls are TRBV19 and TRBJ2-6, with a tentative D call TRBD2 (6 bases). The CDR3 has 16 amino acids. Trimming took off 0 bases at V and 0 bases at J, with 6 bases between the two ends. In germline, CDR1 is LNHDA, CDR2 SQIVND (reference sequence). CDR3 residues: CASSIDSGSGANVLTF. The DNA for the CDR3 is TGTGCCAGTAGTATAGATAGCGGCTCTGGGGCCAACGTCCTGACTTTC.

The chain employs TRBV7-2 and TRBJ2-7; 8 nucleotides align to TRBD2. Germline CDR1 and CDR2: SGHTA and FQGNSA. The CDR3 has 14 amino acids. J was trimmed by 3 bases and V by 1 base; bases with no gene match: 2. The CDR3 here is CASSLEGLVYEQYF. The CDR3 bases are TGTGCCAGCAGCTTAGAGGGACTAGTCTACGAGCAGTACTTC.

The chain recombines TRBV19 with TRBJ1-1, with a tentative D call TRBD1 (5 bases). V was clipped by 9 bases and J by 1 base, with 12 bases between them. The length of the CDR3 is 13 residues. The germline CDR1 and CDR2 sequences are LNHDA and SQIVND (reference sequence). This CDR3 reads CASKGQWNTEAFF. The CDR3 region has the DNA TGTGCCAGCAAGGGGCAGTGGAACACTGAAGCTTTCTTT.

The chain uses TRBV7-3 and TRBJ2-3; possible D gene TRBD1, 5 bases. The CDR3 runs to 15 residues. The germline gives CDR1 SGHTA, CDR2 FQGTGA. Trimming removed 5 bases from V and 5 bases from J, with 17 bases in between. The CDR3 loop is CASSPHLGAKDTQYF. Here the CDR3 DNA reads TGTGCCAGCAGCCCCCATCTAGGGGCTAAAGATACGCAGTATTTT.

The sample holds a few counts of this clone. The chain has TRBV6-6 and TRBJ1-1, with unresolved D. Between the trimmed V and J ends, which lost 0 bases and 10 bases, there was a span of 9 bases. Per germline, CDR1 MNHNY and CDR2 SVGAGI (reference sequence). The CDR3 sequence is 12 residues long. The CDR3 DNA follows: TGTGCCAGCAGTTACTCTAACCAGGCAGCTTTCTTT. Protein product: CASSYSNQAAFF.

The J gene is TRBJ2-5, the V gene TRBV5-1; the match to TRBD2 covers 9 bases. Trimming took 4 bases from V and 2 from J; bases not matched to a gene: 9. Germline loops: CDR1 SGHRS, CDR2 YFSETQ. The CDR3 consists of 16 residues. CDR3 protein: CASSVTSLAGQETQYF. In DNA, the CDR3 is TGCGCCAGCAGCGTGACCTCCCTAGCGGGACAAGAGACCCAGTACTTC.

The genes are TRBV11-3 and TRBJ2-1; D is possibly TRBD2 (7 bases). This CDR3 spans 17 amino acids. The germline CDR1 and CDR2 sequences are SGHNT and YENEEA. The ends were cut back, 1 base at V and 0 bases at J, with 13 bases in the middle. CDR3 region: CASSLGGGGSSYNEQFF. The CDR3 nucleotides are TGTGCCAGCAGCTTAGGCGGGGGCGGAAGCTCCTACAATGAGCAGTTCTTC.

The chain uses TRBV7-3 and TRBJ2-5; TRBD2 agrees at 8 bases. The CDR3 extends over 16 amino acids. V lost 2 bases, J lost 4 bases, and 9 bases stayed unmatched. CDR1 is SGHTA and CDR2 is FQGTGA in the germline V gene. Here the CDR3 reads CASSLGSAGARETQYF. Written as DNA, the CDR3 is TGTGCCAGCAGCTTAGGGTCAGCGGGAGCGAGAGAGACCCAGTACTTC. Full variable domain (rest looked up from reference TRBV7-3 and TRBJ2-5): GAGVSQTPSNKVTEKGKYVELRCDPISGHTALYWYRQSLGQGPEFLIYFQGTGAADDSGLPNDRFFAVRPEGSVSTLKIQRTERGDSAVYLCASSLGSAGARETQYFGPGTRLLVL.

The chain combines TRBV6-5 with TRBJ2-7; 9 nucleotides match TRBD2. CDR1 is MNHEY, CDR2 SVGAGI, per germline. The junction had 7 bases not matched to a gene; V was cut back by 2 bases and J by 2 bases. The CDR3 is made up of 16 amino acids. The CDR3 sequence is CASSYSSGSSAYEQYF. Written as DNA, the CDR3 is TGTGCCAGCAGTTACAGTAGCGGGAGTTCGGCCTACGAGCAGTACTTC.

V is TRBV19 and J is TRBJ2-1; 8 positions agree with TRBD1. CDR1 LNHDA and CDR2 SQIVND come from the germline V gene (reference sequence). The CDR3 sequence is 14 residues long. The ends lost 3 bases at V and 14 bases at J; junction bases unmatched: 12. The CDR3 spells CASSISQGAHGKFF. In DNA form, the CDR3 reads TGTGCCAGTAGTATTTCGCAGGGGGCGCATGGAAAGTTCTTC.

This sequence joins TRBV7-9 and TRBJ1-1, with 7 bases that match TRBD1. CDR3 length: 16 residues. The germline CDR1 and CDR2 sequences are SEHNR and FQNEAQ (reference sequence). After removal of 4 bases from V and 1 base from J, the junction contained 9 bases not matched to a gene. CDR3 region: CASSSRDSRRNTEAFF. Written as DNA, the CDR3 is TGTGCCAGCAGCTCACGGGACAGCCGGCGGAACACTGAAGCTTTCTTT.

This chain uses TRBV10-2 with TRBJ2-2; 14 nucleotides agree with TRBD2. The CDR3 runs to 17 residues. CDR1 is WSHSY, CDR2 SAAADI, per germline. The V gene end was trimmed by 6 bases and the J gene end by 1 base; junction bases not matched to a gene: 4. CDR3 region: CASRGLAGALNTGELFF. CDR3 coding DNA: TGCGCCAGCAGGGGACTAGCGGGAGCCTTGAACACCGGGGAGCTGTTTTTT.

This CDR3 is CASSNSNTGTGGTQYF. The CDR3 DNA reads TGTGCCAGCAGCAACAGCAACACCGGGACCGGGGGTACGCAGTATTTT. This chain links TRBV2 with TRBJ2-3; D might be TRBD2 (6 bases). Germline loops: CDR1 SNHLY, CDR2 FYNNEI. The CDR3 totals 16 residues. The ends were cut back, 6 bases at V and 8 bases at J, with 24 bases in the middle.

This clone showed up just once. The CDR3 protein is CASSYVRGALSSYVPQHF. The CDR3 nucleotides are TGTGCCAGCAGTTACGTCAGGGGAGCCCTATCATCCTATGTACCCCAGCATTTT. V usage is TRBV6-2 or TRBV6-3 and J usage is TRBJ1-5; TRBD1 is a possible D gene (6 bases). This CDR3 is 18 amino acids long. The germline V gene encodes CDR1 MNHEY and CDR2 SVGEGT. V was shortened by 2 bases and J by 10 bases, with 27 bases between the two germline ends.

The chain has TRBV28 and TRBJ2-7, with 8 bases fitting TRBD2. CDR3 size: 18 residues. The V segment lost 2 bases and the J segment 0 bases; nucleotides outside the gene matches: 12. Looked up from germline, CDR1 is MDHEN and CDR2 is SYDVKM. The CDR3 DNA reads TGTGCCAGCAGTTTAACGGCTAGCGGGTCCTTAAGCTCCTACGAGCAGTACTTC. Translation: CASSLTASGSLSSYEQYF.

The chain is built from TRBV30 and TRBJ1-5; tentative D call: TRBD1 (5 bases). V gave up 0 bases and J gave up 2 bases, with 17 bases separating them. CDR1 and CDR2 (germline): GTSNPN, SVGIG (reference sequence). The CDR3 sequence is 17 residues long. The CDR3 loop is CAWSVDVNRNRNQPQHF. CDR3 in DNA: TGTGCCTGGAGTGTAGATGTCAACAGGAACCGCAATCAGCCCCAGCATTTT.

V usage is TRBV5-1 and J usage is TRBJ1-5, with D tentatively TRBD1 (5 bases). The CDR3 sequence is 13 residues long. The germline CDR1 and CDR2 sequences are SGHRS and YFSETQ. Trimming took off 3 bases at V and 5 bases at J, with 9 bases between the two ends. The CDR3 loop is CASSSQGDQPQHF. The CDR3 coding sequence is TGCGCCAGCAGCTCCCAGGGTGATCAGCCCCAGCATTTT.

The rearrangement uses TRBV19 and TRBJ2-3; D remains unclear. This CDR3 is built from 13 residues. The germline gives CDR1 LNHDA, CDR2 SQIVND (reference sequence). The V gene lost 7 bases and the J gene lost 9 bases, with 17 bases spanning the gap. The CDR3 DNA reads as TGTGCCAGTACCCTGGGCCCCTTACGAACGCAGTATTTT. Its translation: CASTLGPLRTQYF.

This chain uses TRBV18 with TRBJ2-2; TRBD2 is a possible D gene (5 bases). The V and J ends lost 4 bases and 3 bases respectively, with 9 bases between them. CDR3 length: 14 amino acids. Germline assignment: CDR1 KGHSH and CDR2 LQKENI. The chain's CDR3 is CASSQDFYTGELFF. CDR3 in DNA: TGTGCCAGCTCACAGGACTTTTACACCGGGGAGCTGTTTTTT.

This clone was observed a single time. The chain couples TRBV18 to TRBJ2-3; 7 bases agree with TRBD1. The CDR3 is 19 residues long. Germline CDR1 and CDR2: KGHSH and LQKENI. The V segment lost 2 bases and the J segment 1 base; nucleotides outside the gene matches: 15. The CDR3 spells CASSPNPGTDPRRTDTQYF. In nucleotides, the CDR3 is TGTGCCAGCTCACCAAACCCCGGGACAGACCCACGCCGCACAGATACGCAGTATTTT.

This chain connects TRBV11-2 to TRBJ2-7; D is undetermined. The CDR3 totals 14 residues. Per the germline V gene, CDR1 is SGHAT and CDR2 is FQNNGV. V lost 4 bases to trimming and J lost 2 bases, with 12 bases between them. CDR3 sequence (DNA): TGTGCCAGCAGCTCCCGAGTACAGACCTACGAGCAGTACTTC. Translation gives CASSSRVQTYEQYF. The full variable domain, in which reference TRBV11-2 and TRBJ2-7 provide the parts outside the CDR3, is EAGVAQSPRYKIIEKRQSVAFWCNPISGHATLYWYQQILGQGPKLLIQFQNNGVVDDSQLPKDRFSAERLKGVDSTLKIQPAKLEDSAVYLCASSSRVQTYEQYFGPGTRLTVT.

The V call is TRBV21-1, the J call TRBJ2-7; the table's D call, TRBD2, has no DNA check behind it. TRBV21-1 is labeled a pseudogene. This CDR3 region has 16 residues. CDR3 in amino acids: CASSYRDRGGSYEQYF. In DNA, the CDR3 is TGTGCCAGCAGCTACCGGGATAGGGGGGGTTCCTACGAGCAGTACTTC.